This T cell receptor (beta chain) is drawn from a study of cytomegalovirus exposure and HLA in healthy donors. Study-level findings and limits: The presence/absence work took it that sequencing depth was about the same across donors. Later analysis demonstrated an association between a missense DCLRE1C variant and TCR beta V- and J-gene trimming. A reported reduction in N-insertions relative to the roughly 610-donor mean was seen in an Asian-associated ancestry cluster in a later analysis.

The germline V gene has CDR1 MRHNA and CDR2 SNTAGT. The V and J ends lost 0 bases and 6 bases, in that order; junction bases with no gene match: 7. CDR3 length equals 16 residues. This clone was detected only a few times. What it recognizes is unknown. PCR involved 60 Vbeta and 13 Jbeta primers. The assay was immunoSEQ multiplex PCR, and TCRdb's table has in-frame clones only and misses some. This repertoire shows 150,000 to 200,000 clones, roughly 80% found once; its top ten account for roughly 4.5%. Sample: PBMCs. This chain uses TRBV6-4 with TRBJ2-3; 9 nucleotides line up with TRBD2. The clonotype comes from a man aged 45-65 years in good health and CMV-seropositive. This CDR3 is CASSDSARGGPDTQYF. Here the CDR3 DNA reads TGTGCCAGCAGTGACTCGGCGCGGGGGGGCCCCGATACGCAGTATTTT.